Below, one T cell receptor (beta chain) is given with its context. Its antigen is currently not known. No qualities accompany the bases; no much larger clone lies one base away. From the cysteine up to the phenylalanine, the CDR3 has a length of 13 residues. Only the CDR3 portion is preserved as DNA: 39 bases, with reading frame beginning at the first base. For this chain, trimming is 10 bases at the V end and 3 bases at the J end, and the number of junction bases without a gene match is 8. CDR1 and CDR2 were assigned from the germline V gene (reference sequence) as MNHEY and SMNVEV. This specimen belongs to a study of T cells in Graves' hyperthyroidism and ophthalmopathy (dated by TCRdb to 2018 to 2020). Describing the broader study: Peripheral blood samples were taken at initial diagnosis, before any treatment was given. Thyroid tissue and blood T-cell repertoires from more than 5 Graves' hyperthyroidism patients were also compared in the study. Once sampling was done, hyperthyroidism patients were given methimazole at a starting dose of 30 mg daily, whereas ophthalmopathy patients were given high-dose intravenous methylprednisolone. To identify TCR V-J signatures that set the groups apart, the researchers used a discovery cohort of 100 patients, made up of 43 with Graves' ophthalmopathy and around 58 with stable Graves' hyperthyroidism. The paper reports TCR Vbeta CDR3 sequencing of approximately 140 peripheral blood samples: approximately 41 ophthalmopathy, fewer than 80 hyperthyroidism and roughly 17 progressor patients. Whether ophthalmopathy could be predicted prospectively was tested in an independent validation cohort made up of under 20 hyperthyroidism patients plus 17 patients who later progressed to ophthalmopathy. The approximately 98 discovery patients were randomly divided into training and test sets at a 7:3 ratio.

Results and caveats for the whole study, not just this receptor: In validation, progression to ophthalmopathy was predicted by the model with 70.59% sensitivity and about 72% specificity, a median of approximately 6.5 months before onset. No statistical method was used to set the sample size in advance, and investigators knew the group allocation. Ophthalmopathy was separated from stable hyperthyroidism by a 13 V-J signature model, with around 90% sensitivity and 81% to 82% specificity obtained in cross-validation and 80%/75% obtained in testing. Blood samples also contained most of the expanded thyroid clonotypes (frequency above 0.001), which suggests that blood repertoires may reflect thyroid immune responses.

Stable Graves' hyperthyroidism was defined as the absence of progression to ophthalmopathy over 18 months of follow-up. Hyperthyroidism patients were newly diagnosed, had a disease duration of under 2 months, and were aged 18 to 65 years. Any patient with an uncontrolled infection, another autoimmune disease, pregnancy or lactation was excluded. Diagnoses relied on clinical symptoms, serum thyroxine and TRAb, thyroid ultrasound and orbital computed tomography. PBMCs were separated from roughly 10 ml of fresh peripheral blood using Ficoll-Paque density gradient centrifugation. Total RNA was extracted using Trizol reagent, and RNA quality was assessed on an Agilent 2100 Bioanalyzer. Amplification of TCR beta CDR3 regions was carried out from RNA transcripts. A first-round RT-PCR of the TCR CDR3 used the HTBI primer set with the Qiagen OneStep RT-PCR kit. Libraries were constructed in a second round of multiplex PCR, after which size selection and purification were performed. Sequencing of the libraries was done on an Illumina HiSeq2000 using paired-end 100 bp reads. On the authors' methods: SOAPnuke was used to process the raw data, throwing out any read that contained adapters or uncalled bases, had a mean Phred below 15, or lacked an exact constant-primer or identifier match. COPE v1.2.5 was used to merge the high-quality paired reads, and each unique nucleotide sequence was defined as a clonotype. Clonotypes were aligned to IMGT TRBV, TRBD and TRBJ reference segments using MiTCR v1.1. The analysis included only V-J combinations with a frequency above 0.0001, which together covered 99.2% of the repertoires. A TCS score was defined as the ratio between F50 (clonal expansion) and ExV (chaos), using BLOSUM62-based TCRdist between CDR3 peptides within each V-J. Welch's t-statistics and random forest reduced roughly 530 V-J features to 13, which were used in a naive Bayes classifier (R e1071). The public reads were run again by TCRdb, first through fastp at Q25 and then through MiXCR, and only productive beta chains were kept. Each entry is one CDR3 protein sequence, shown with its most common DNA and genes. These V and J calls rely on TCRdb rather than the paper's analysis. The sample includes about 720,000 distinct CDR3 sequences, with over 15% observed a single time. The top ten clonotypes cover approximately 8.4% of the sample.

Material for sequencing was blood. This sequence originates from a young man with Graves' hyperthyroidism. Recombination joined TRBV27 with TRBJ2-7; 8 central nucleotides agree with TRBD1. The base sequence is TGTGCCACCCGGGACAGGCGGGACTACGAGCAGTACTTC. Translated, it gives CATRDRRDYEQYF.